Each of the 24 T cell receptor beta chains below was sequenced from the same sample in a study of somatic mutations in cytotoxic T cells in rheumatoid arthritis. Assay used: immunoSEQ multiplex PCR; TCRdb lists only in-frame clones, some missing. Counted here are approximately 16,000 clones, approximately 84% occurring once; the ten biggest clones make up 15% to 20%. The sample taken for sequencing was CD8+ T cells sorted from blood. All receptors come from an adult with rheumatoid arthritis.

This clone was counted only a few times. The gene calls are TRBV19 and TRBJ1-5; 7 bases agree with TRBD1. The trim removed 6 bases at V and 10 bases at J, leaving 9 bases unmatched. This CDR3 region has 13 residues. Germline lookup yields CDR1 LNHDA and CDR2 SQIVND (reference sequence). The CDR3 DNA reads as TGTGCCAGTAGGCCTCTCCAGGGGGGCCCCCAGCATTTT. Encoded protein: CASRPLQGGPQHF.

The chain employs TRBV6-5 and TRBJ2-1, with 10 bases lining up with TRBD2. Germline V lookup: CDR1 MNHEY, CDR2 SVGAGI. The junction had 5 bases not matched to a gene; V was cut back by 2 bases and J by 7 bases. The CDR3 has 15 residues. This CDR3 is CASSYGLAGVNEQFF. The DNA for the CDR3 is TGTGCCAGCAGTTACGGGCTAGCGGGGGTGAATGAGCAGTTCTTC.

This chain uses TRBV11-3 with TRBJ2-2; no firm D call. Germline CDR1 is SGHNT and CDR2 is YENEEA. V was shortened by 1 base and J by 6 bases, with 3 bases between the two germline ends. This CDR3 spans 12 amino acids. DNA for the CDR3: TGTGCCAGCAGCTTAGTCGCCGGGGAGCTGTTTTTT. Its protein is CASSLVAGELFF.

This clone was recorded only once. The chain joins TRBV4-1 to TRBJ2-1; the D gene is possibly TRBD2 (6 bases). In germline, CDR1 is MGHRA, CDR2 YSYEKL. Trimming left V 9 bases short and J 3 bases short, with 12 bases between. CDR3 length: 13 amino acids. The DNA for the CDR3 is TGCGCCAGTGGGGCGGGGTACTACAATGAGCAGTTCTTC. This gives the protein CASGAGYYNEQFF.

The chain has TRBV28 and TRBJ1-6; 9 positions agree with TRBD1. Germline trimming cut 2 bases from V and 13 bases from J; bases unmatched to any gene: 9. Germline V lookup: CDR1 MDHEN, CDR2 SYDVKM. This CDR3 spans 15 amino acids. CDR3 protein: CASSLDRGLEIPLHF. The CDR3 bases are TGTGCCAGCAGTTTAGACAGGGGGTTAGAAATTCCCCTCCACTTT.

The chain couples TRBV7-9 to TRBJ1-1; 8 nucleotides agree with TRBD1. From germline, CDR1 is SEHNR and CDR2 FQNEAQ (reference sequence). This CDR3 spans 16 amino acids. Trimming cost V 5 bases and J 4 bases; bases outside gene matches: 12. The CDR3 nucleotides read TGTGCCAGCAGCCCCCGGGACAGGCCCCTTGGCACTGAAGCTTTCTTT. Its protein is CASSPRDRPLGTEAFF.

The V gene is TRBV27, the J gene TRBJ1-1, with 8 positions matching TRBD1. Unmatched junction bases numbered 11, after V lost 1 base and J lost 1 base. The germline V gene encodes CDR1 MNHEY and CDR2 SMNVEV (reference sequence). The CDR3 is 18 amino acids. CDR3: CASSLYPTGVEPNTEAFF. CDR3 DNA sequence: TGTGCCAGCAGTTTATACCCGACAGGGGTGGAACCGAACACTGAAGCTTTCTTT.

The CDR3 DNA reads as TGTGCCAGCAGCCTCGGACGGTTTAACTATGGCTACACCTTC. This gives the protein CASSLGRFNYGYTF. V usage is TRBV28 and J usage is TRBJ1-2; D is unresolved. V was pared by 6 bases and J by 1 base, with 12 bases between. The CDR3 is made up of 14 amino acids. Germline CDR1 MDHEN, CDR2 SYDVKM.

This chain uses TRBV5-5 with TRBJ2-1, with TRBD1 identical over 8 bases. The germline V gene encodes CDR1 SGHKS and CDR2 YYEKEE (reference sequence). With V trimmed by 0 bases and J by 4 bases, 6 bases remained unmatched. The CDR3 extends over 16 amino acids. Written as DNA, the CDR3 is TGTGCCAGCAGCTTGGGGACAGGGCTGGGGTACAATGAGCAGTTCTTC. Its translation is CASSLGTGLGYNEQFF.

The rearrangement links TRBV13 to TRBJ2-7; D not resolved. CDR1 is PRHDT and CDR2 is FYEKMQ in the germline V gene (reference sequence). The CDR3 runs 13 residues. Trimming shortened V by 5 bases and J by 2 bases, and 10 bases separated the two germline ends. The DNA of the CDR3 is TGTGCCAGCAGCCCCCGAGGCACCTACGAGCAGTACTTC. Amino acids: CASSPRGTYEQYF.

This clone was seen once. The chain uses TRBV5-8 and TRBJ2-2, with 10 nucleotides matching TRBD2. The length of the CDR3 is 17 residues. Trimming removed 3 bases from V and 6 bases from J; junction bases left unmatched: 11. Germline assignment: CDR1 SGHTS and CDR2 YDEGEE. CDR3: CASSSYGLAARPGELFF. In DNA, the CDR3 is TGTGCCAGCAGCTCATATGGACTAGCGGCGAGACCCGGGGAGCTGTTTTTT. The whole variable domain, filled in from reference TRBV5-8 and TRBJ2-2, reads EAGVTQSPTHLIKTRGQQATLRCSPISGHTSVYWYQQALGLGLQFLLWYDEGEERNRGNFPPRFSGRQFPNYSSELNVNALELEDSALYLCASSSYGLAARPGELFFGEGSRLTVL.

The chain has TRBV7-2 and TRBJ2-1; possibly TRBD1 for D (6 bases). Between the trimmed V and J ends, which lost 2 bases and 8 bases, there was a span of 16 bases. This CDR3 region has 15 residues. Germline loops: CDR1 SGHTA, CDR2 FQGNSA. The CDR3 spells CASSLLTDSFDEQFF. The DNA for the CDR3 is TGTGCCAGCAGCTTACTAACGGACAGTTTCGATGAGCAGTTCTTC. Together with reference TRBV7-2 and TRBJ2-1, the CDR3 gives the full variable domain: GAGVSQSPSNKVTEKGKDVELRCDPISGHTALYWYRQSLGQGLEFLIYFQGNSAPDKSGLPSDRFSAERTGGSVSTLTIQRTQQEDSAVYLCASSLLTDSFDEQFFGPGTRLTVL.

The rearrangement uses TRBV2 and TRBJ2-1; 8 bases map to TRBD1. CDR3 length equals 15 residues. Germline-derived CDR1 and CDR2 are SNHLY and FYNNEI. Unmatched junction bases numbered 7, after V lost 5 bases and J lost 4 bases. The CDR3 loop reads CASSLAGTGYNEQFF. As DNA, the CDR3 is TGTGCCAGCAGTCTAGCCGGGACAGGTTACAATGAGCAGTTCTTC.

The chain carries TRBV5-1 and TRBJ1-5; 8 bases align to TRBD1. The CDR3 has 13 residues. The V and J ends lost 0 bases and 13 bases, in that order; junction bases with no gene match: 6. CDR1 is SGHRS and CDR2 is YFSETQ in the germline V gene. For the CDR3, the DNA is TGCGCCAGCAGCTTGGGATGGGACAGGCCTCAGCATTTT. Translating gives CASSLGWDRPQHF.

This clone appeared a single time. The CDR3 region has the DNA TGTGCCAGCAGCCCTGCAGGGACAGGCCAGGGGGGCTACACCTTC. This gives the protein CASSPAGTGQGGYTF. The chain links TRBV5-6 to TRBJ1-2, with 8 bases that match TRBD1. Per the germline V gene, CDR1 is SGHDT and CDR2 is YYEEEE. The CDR3 runs 15 residues. V lost 4 bases and J lost 8; bases outside the gene matches: 13.

This chain links TRBV29-1 with TRBJ2-7; TRBD1 might be the D (5 bases). Between the trimmed V and J ends, which lost 1 base and 4 bases, there was a span of 14 bases. The CDR3 sequence is 14 residues long. Germline loops: CDR1 SQVTM, CDR2 ANQGSEA. Here the CDR3 reads CSVEGPAGNYEQYF. The DNA of the CDR3 is TGCAGCGTTGAAGGCCCGGCAGGGAATTACGAGCAGTACTTC.

The rearrangement uses TRBV30 and TRBJ2-3, with TRBD2 identical over 8 bases. With V trimmed by 2 bases and J by 3 bases, 10 bases remained unmatched. This CDR3 is 16 amino acids long. Germline loops: CDR1 GTSNPN, CDR2 SVGIG (reference sequence). CDR3 sequence: CAWSKSERGITDTQYF. CDR3 coding DNA: TGTGCCTGGAGTAAAAGTGAGCGGGGGATTACAGATACGCAGTATTTT. The whole variable domain, remainder taken from reference TRBV30 and TRBJ2-3, is SQTIHQWPATLVQPVGSPLSLECTVEGTSNPNLYWYRQAAGRGLQLLFYSVGIGQISSEVPQNLSASRPQDRQFILSSKKLLLSDSGFYLCAWSKSERGITDTQYFGPGTRLTVL.

The V and J genes are TRBV20-1 and TRBJ1-1; perhaps TRBD1 as D (6 bases). The CDR3 sequence is 11 residues long. Trimming removed 8 bases from V and 1 base from J, with 8 bases in between. Germline V gene sequence: CDR1 DFQATT, CDR2 SNEGSKA (reference sequence). For the CDR3, the DNA is TGCAGTCCACAGGGGAACACTGAAGCTTTCTTT. Translation gives CSPQGNTEAFF.

The chain has TRBV5-4 and TRBJ2-5, with unresolved D. Germline lookup yields CDR1 SGHNT and CDR2 YYREEE (reference sequence). Trimming removed 0 bases at V and 5 bases at J, with 17 bases between. CDR3 length equals 16 residues. The CDR3 DNA sequence: TGTGCCAGCAGCTTGGGGGGTTGGGCTTCTGTGGAGACCCAGTACTTC. This encodes CASSLGGWASVETQYF.

The genes are TRBV2 and TRBJ2-7; D uncertain. The germline V and J ends were trimmed by 0 bases and 0 bases, with 6 bases remaining between them. From germline, CDR1 is SNHLY and CDR2 FYNNEI. The CDR3 is 14 residues long. The CDR3 spells CASSEAQLSYEQYF. CDR3 coding DNA: TGTGCCAGCAGTGAAGCACAACTCTCCTACGAGCAGTACTTC.

The chain carries TRBV19 and TRBJ1-2, with D maybe TRBD1 (6 bases). Germline assignment: CDR1 LNHDA and CDR2 SQIVND (reference sequence). Trimming left V 10 bases short and J 7 bases short, with 19 bases between. This CDR3 has 13 amino acids. For the CDR3, the DNA is TGTGCCACTCTGAAAACAGGGTTCGGTGGCTACACCTTC. The encoded protein is CATLKTGFGGYTF.

This chain connects TRBV14 to TRBJ2-3; the match to TRBD1 covers 7 bases. The CDR3 sequence is 16 residues long. Germline trimming cut 5 bases from V and 4 bases from J; bases unmatched to any gene: 12. The germline V gene encodes CDR1 SGHDN and CDR2 FVKESK. The CDR3 region has the DNA TGTGCCAGCAGCGCAACAGGGGAGTGGATTGCAGATACGCAGTATTTT. This gives the protein CASSATGEWIADTQYF.

This rearrangement joins TRBV4-2 to TRBJ2-1; 10 bases agree with TRBD1. From germline, CDR1 is LGHNA and CDR2 YNFKEQ. This CDR3 comprises 16 residues. Unmatched junction bases numbered 10, after V lost 4 bases and J lost 7 bases. The CDR3 coding sequence is TGTGCCAGCAGCCTCCCCCCGGGACAGGGGTGGAATGAGCAGTTCTTC. Translation gives CASSLPPGQGWNEQFF.

The V gene is TRBV5-1, the J gene TRBJ1-2; D is unresolved. This CDR3 is built from 12 residues. V lost 0 bases, J lost 8 bases, and 8 bases lay in between. Germline V gene sequence: CDR1 SGHRS, CDR2 YFSETQ. The CDR3 DNA reads as TGCGCCAGCAGCTTGGCCTCGGAAGGCTACACCTTC. Translation: CASSLASEGYTF. Variable domain in full (rest from reference TRBV5-1 and TRBJ1-2): KAGVTQTPRYLIKTRGQQVTLSCSPISGHRSVSWYQQTPGQGLQFLFEYFSETQRNKGNFPGRFSGRQFSNSRSEMNVSTLELGDSALYLCASSLASEGYTFGSGTRLTVV.